This T cell receptor (beta chain) came from a study of cytomegalovirus exposure and HLA in healthy donors. Regarding this clone: As yet, its antigen is unknown.

Study findings and constraints: Accurate HLA-A and HLA-B prediction from TCR beta sequences was reported for most subjects. The records held CMV serostatus as the only immune exposure information. High sensitivity and specificity were reportedly achieved when the classifier diagnosed cytomegalovirus status. A later analysis found most CMV-associated TCR beta chains apparently HLA-restricted.

Amplification used 60 Vbeta primers and 13 Jbeta primers. TCRdb's table, derived via immunoSEQ multiplex PCR, lists solely in-frame clones and lacks some. The table has 200,000 or so clones, about 83% seen once. Per germline, CDR1 SEHNR and CDR2 FQNEAQ (reference sequence). The CDR3 has 15 amino acids. J gave up 3 bases and V 5 bases, and 7 bases lay outside the gene matches. Sample: PBMCs. The clonotype originates from a man in his forties in good health and CMV-seronegative. V usage is TRBV7-9 and J usage is TRBJ2-1, with 7 bases fitting TRBD1. The CDR3: CASSPVTGVYNEQFF. The CDR3 nucleotides read TGTGCCAGCAGCCCCGTTACAGGGGTCTACAATGAGCAGTTCTTC.